Listed below are T cell receptor beta chains from one sample, sequenced in a study of T-cell memory formation after mild COVID-19. TCRdb reanalysed the 5' RACE reads using MiXCR and keeps one entry per CDR3 protein. The repertoire holds 360,000 or so distinct CDR3 sequences, with under 30% as singletons. What was sequenced was PBMCs or a T cell subset sorted from them (not recorded which). Every receptor here comes from an adult woman who had mild COVID-19 (a few samples of this study predate the infection). Cell type and time point are not known. The CDR3 runs from the conserved cysteine through the conserved F or W. A D gene is named only where the DNA matches it firmly. The size field is filled for only some rows; it gives once, few, many or a size class.

NA	TRBV4-3	NA	TRBJ1-3	TGCGCCAGCAGCCAAGATAGGAGGAACACCATATATTTT	CASSQDRRNTIYF
NA	TRBV20-1	NA	TRBJ2-5	TGCAGTGCTGAGAAGATACAAGAGACCCAGTACTTC	CSAEKIQETQYF
few	TRBV7-7	NA	TRBJ2-2	TGTGCTAGCCGACCTCGAGGCAGCGCGAACACCGGGGAGCTGTTTTTT	CASRPRGSANTGELFF
few	TRBV7-8	NA	TRBJ1-2	TGTGCCAGCAGCCTGGCCGATAAAGTGTCTCGTGGCTACACCTTC	CASSLADKVSRGYTF
few	TRBV12-3/TRBV12-4	NA	TRBJ2-4	TGTGCCAGCAGTTCCCGACAGGTTTTTTACATTCAGTACTTC	CASSSRQVFYIQYF
NA	TRBV9	NA	TRBJ2-2	TGTGCCAGCAGCGGTCGTCTAGCTGGCACCGGGGAGCTGTTTTTT	CASSGRLAGTGELFF
few	TRBV7-6	NA	TRBJ2-3	TGTGCCAGCAGCTTAGGGCCGGCGGTCAGCACAGATACGCAGTATTTT	CASSLGPAVSTDTQYF
NA	TRBV19	TRBD1	TRBJ2-7	TGTGCCAGTAGCCTAACAGGGGGCGAATCTGCCGAGCAGTACTTC	CASSLTGGESAEQYF
few	TRBV5-1	NA	TRBJ2-1	TGCGCCAGCAGCTCCCGGACCGCGGGTCTCAATGAGCAGTTCTTC	CASSSRTAGLNEQFF
many	TRBV25-1	TRBD2	TRBJ2-3	TGTGCCAGCAGACCACGACCGGGAGGGCCCACAGATACGCAGTATTTT	CASRPRPGGPTDTQYF
NA	TRBV29-1	NA	TRBJ2-7	TGCAGCGTTGACAGGCCTGGGAAGGAATCCGAGCAGTACTTC	CSVDRPGKESEQYF
few	TRBV12-3/TRBV12-4	TRBD1	TRBJ2-7	TGTGCCAGCAGGGGGGACAGCGGCTCCTACGAGCAGTACTTC	CASRGDSGSYEQYF
many	TRBV6-5	TRBD1	TRBJ1-2	TGTGCCACTCAGAAGACAGGGCGGAATTATGGCTACACCTTC	CATQKTGRNYGYTF
few	TRBV5-1	NA	TRBJ1-5	TGCGCCAGCAGTTTGACAGCCGGGGGAAGTCAGCCCCAGCATTTT	CASSLTAGGSQPQHF
NA	TRBV15	NA	TRBJ1-5	TGTGCCACCCAGAGGGTCCCCGGTCAGCCCCAGCATTTT	CATQRVPGQPQHF
NA	TRBV20-1	TRBD1	TRBJ1-2	TGCAGTGCGACCTCCGTAGGGACAGGCTATGGCTACACCTTC	CSATSVGTGYGYTF
few	TRBV7-6	NA	TRBJ2-2	TGTGCCAGCAGCCCGATACAGGGTCACACCGGGGAGCTGTTTTTT	CASSPIQGHTGELFF
NA	TRBV7-9	NA	TRBJ1-2	TGTGCCAGCAGCTCTGGGAGTGGCTACACCTTC	CASSSGSGYTF
few	TRBV12-3/TRBV12-4	NA	TRBJ2-1	TGTGCCAGCAGTTTGGGGGGGCTAAAGAATGAGCAGTTCTTC	CASSLGGLKNEQFF
few	TRBV12-3/TRBV12-4	NA	TRBJ1-5	TGTGCCAGCAGTTCACCCGGTGGATCTGGCCATCCCCAGCATTTT	CASSSPGGSGHPQHF